This T cell receptor beta chain derives from a study of blood T cell repertoires in COVID-19. Study details: COVID-19 samples collected from the United States, Italy and Spain covered acute and convalescent phases.

With regard to this clone: The sample holds other DNA sequences that translate to the same CDR3.

The CDR3 totals 15 residues. V dropped 0 bases and J dropped 3 bases, with 9 bases sitting between them. Germline values: CDR1 MGHRA, CDR2 YSYEKL. In the original processing: Estimated nucleated cell counts came from reference gene primer amplification. Generated by immunoSEQ multiplex PCR, the TCRdb table keeps only in-frame clones and is missing some. V and J calls and clone size are given by that table; D and trimming were obtained from the DNA. The table records under 200,000 clones, roughly 88% of them present only once. The chain is built from TRBV4-1 and TRBJ1-5, with D maybe TRBD1 (6 bases). This receptor was taken from a young man with acute or convalescent COVID-19. The sample consisted of peripheral blood. The CDR3 is CASSQDGQFNQPQHF. Written as DNA, the CDR3 is TGCGCCAGCAGCCAAGATGGACAGTTCAATCAGCCCCAGCATTTT.